The 26 T cell receptor beta chains below were found in one sample sequenced in a study of cytomegalovirus exposure and HLA in healthy donors. PCR employed 60 Vbeta and 13 Jbeta primers. The assay was immunoSEQ multiplex PCR, and TCRdb's table has in-frame clones only and misses some. The sample contains more than 250,000 clones, around nine tenths of which appear only once. The sample was PBMCs. The source is a woman aged 18-29 years in good health and CMV-seronegative.

The rearrangement joins TRBV19 to TRBJ1-1; possible D gene TRBD1, 6 bases. Trimming cost V 2 bases and J 6 bases, with 19 bases left between them. CDR3 length equals 16 residues. CDR1 LNHDA and CDR2 SQIVND come from the germline V gene (reference sequence). The CDR3, as DNA: TGTGCCAGTAGTATAAGGGGTTCAGGGGAGAGTTCTGAAGCTTTCTTT. Protein product: CASSIRGSGESSEAFF.

The genes are TRBV6-5 and TRBJ1-1; 8 nucleotides agree with TRBD1. This CDR3 has 12 residues. V dropped 11 bases and J dropped 3; count of bases not matched to a gene: 5. The germline V gene has CDR1 MNHEY and CDR2 SVGAGI. The CDR3 DNA is TGTGCCGCCCGGACAGGGTACACTGAAGCTTTCTTT. It encodes CAARTGYTEAFF.

The V gene is TRBV6-1, the J gene TRBJ2-7, with TRBD2 matching over 14 bases. The trim removed 6 bases at V and 7 bases at J, leaving 8 bases unmatched. CDR3 length: 15 residues. Germline CDR1 is MNHNS and CDR2 is SASEGT. CDR3 DNA sequence: TGTGCCAGCAGCGACCCCGGGACTAGCGGGGGAGAGCAGTACTTC. It translates to CASSDPGTSGGEQYF.

Concerning this clone: One end of the junction varies from germline; a read error may be responsible. The chain uses TRBV7-9 and TRBJ1-4; the D gene is possibly TRBD1 (5 bases). This CDR3 has 14 residues. The germline gives CDR1 SEHNR, CDR2 FQNEAQ (reference sequence). In nucleotides, the CDR3 is TGTTCCAGCAGCTACAGGTCAACTAATGAAAAACTGTTTTTT. Residues: CSSSYRSTNEKLFF.

This rearrangement joins TRBV5-4 to TRBJ2-2, with 9 bases aligning to TRBD1. In germline, CDR1 is SGHNT, CDR2 YYREEE (reference sequence). J was trimmed by 1 base and V by 4 bases; bases with no gene match: 2. The CDR3 has 15 amino acids. The CDR3 DNA follows: TGTGCCAGCAGCCGACAGGGGGTGAACACCGGGGAGCTGTTTTTT. Residues: CASSRQGVNTGELFF.

CDR3 residues: CASSQGTGPDYEQYF. The CDR3 coding sequence is TGCGCCAGCAGCCAAGGGACAGGGCCAGACTACGAGCAGTACTTC. V is TRBV4-1 and J is TRBJ2-5; the match to TRBD1 covers 8 bases. TRBJ2-7 explains the end of the DNA better; the J call may be wrong. This CDR3 contains 15 residues. CDR1 MGHRA and CDR2 YSYEKL come from the germline V gene.

The V gene is TRBV7-6, the J gene TRBJ2-2; 8 bases fit TRBD1. Germline CDR1 reads SGHVS; CDR2 reads FNYEAQ. The junction had 5 bases not matched to a gene; V was cut back by 4 bases and J by 4 bases. CDR3 length equals 15 residues. CDR3 in amino acids: CASSYSGQGTGELFF. DNA of the CDR3: TGTGCCAGCAGCTACTCTGGACAGGGCACCGGGGAGCTGTTTTTT.

This clone was found once. This rearrangement joins TRBV2 to TRBJ1-5; a weak D match, TRBD1 (5 bases). Germline CDR1 and CDR2: SNHLY and FYNNEI. Between the trimmed V and J ends, which lost 1 base and 1 base, there was a span of 11 bases. CDR3 length: 16 residues. As DNA, the CDR3 is TGTGCCAGCAGTGAAGGGCAGGGAAGAAGCAATCAGCCCCAGCATTTT. Its protein product is CASSEGQGRSNQPQHF.

V gene TRBV5-4 combines with J gene TRBJ2-7; a weak D match, TRBD2 (5 bases). The germline gives CDR1 SGHNT, CDR2 YYREEE (reference sequence). CDR3 length: 13 amino acids. V lost 4 bases and J lost 2, with 10 bases in between. As DNA, the CDR3 is TGTGCCAGCAGCCGAGACGGGACCTACGAGCAGTACTTC. Its translation: CASSRDGTYEQYF.

This clone has just one count. The gene calls are TRBV5-1 and TRBJ1-4, with a tentative D call TRBD1 (6 bases). Trimming stripped 0 bases from V and 4 bases from J, with 10 bases between. This CDR3 is built from 15 residues. Germline loops: CDR1 SGHRS, CDR2 YFSETQ. The chain's CDR3 is CASSLERRGNEKLFF. The CDR3 DNA is TGCGCCAGCAGCTTGGAGCGCAGGGGTAATGAAAAACTGTTTTTT.

The genes are TRBV2 and TRBJ2-6, with 10 bases lining up with TRBD2. The CDR3 is 19 amino acids. The trim removed 3 bases at V and 0 bases at J, leaving 8 bases unmatched. In germline, CDR1 is SNHLY, CDR2 FYNNEI. CDR3 in amino acids: CASSDPLAGVISGANVLTF. In nucleotides, the CDR3 is TGTGCCAGCAGTGATCCCCTAGCGGGGGTTATCTCTGGGGCCAACGTCCTGACTTTC.

In its sample, this clone was seen once. This chain connects TRBV10-3 to TRBJ2-1, with 13 bases that match TRBD2. After removal of 6 bases from V and 15 bases from J, the junction contained 8 bases not matched to a gene. CDR1 ENHRY and CDR2 SYGVKD come from the germline V gene. There are 13 residues in the CDR3. The CDR3 here is CAISGTSGDEAFF. In DNA, the CDR3 is TGTGCCATCAGCGGGACTAGCGGGGATGAGGCGTTCTTC.

V usage is TRBV7-3 and J usage is TRBJ2-3; D call uncertain. Germline CDR1 reads SGHTA; CDR2 reads FQGTGA. V was shortened by 5 bases and J by 4 bases, with 13 bases between the two germline ends. The CDR3 has 14 amino acids. CDR3 DNA: TGTGCCAGCAGCCCCAGTGCCTTGTCAGATACGCAGTATTTT. Translation gives CASSPSALSDTQYF.

The chain has TRBV6-5 and TRBJ1-1; perhaps TRBD1 as D (5 bases). In germline, CDR1 is MNHEY, CDR2 SVGAGI. The CDR3 is made up of 11 amino acids. Trimming stripped 10 bases from V and 0 bases from J, with 6 bases between. The CDR3, as DNA: TGTGCCACGACAGTGAACACTGAAGCTTTCTTT. Residues: CATTVNTEAFF.

The V call is TRBV6-5, the J call TRBJ1-5; the D gene is possibly TRBD1 (5 bases). V was shortened by 10 bases and J by 7 bases, with 23 bases between the two germline ends. The CDR3 has 15 residues. From germline, CDR1 is MNHEY and CDR2 SVGAGI. The CDR3 reads CATFPTESLGQPQHF. The CDR3 DNA sequence: TGTGCCACCTTCCCGACAGAGAGTTTGGGACAGCCCCAGCATTTT.

CDR3 region: CASSLLRGTGANEQFF. The CDR3 DNA sequence: TGTGCCAGCAGCTTACTAAGGGGGACAGGGGCCAATGAGCAGTTCTTC. The chain joins TRBV7-8 to TRBJ2-1, with 10 bases lining up with TRBD1. The V and J ends lost 2 bases and 6 bases, in that order; junction bases with no gene match: 7. Germline CDR1 reads SGHVS; CDR2 reads FQNEAQ. The CDR3 loop spans 16 amino acids.

The chain carries TRBV5-1 and TRBJ2-3, with 10 bases lining up with TRBD2. The germline V gene has CDR1 SGHRS and CDR2 YFSETQ. The V segment lost 2 bases and the J segment 7 bases; nucleotides outside the gene matches: 10. The CDR3 loop spans 16 amino acids. CDR3 DNA: TGCGCCAGCAGCTTTGGTTCTAGCGGGGGTGGAAATACGCAGTATTTT. Encoded protein: CASSFGSSGGGNTQYF.

V gene TRBV5-4 combines with J gene TRBJ2-1; 13 nucleotides agree with TRBD2. V was clipped by 3 bases and J by 7 bases; unmatched bases: 4. The CDR3 covers 15 residues. Germline V CDR1 and CDR2: SGHNT, YYREEE (reference sequence). CDR3 nucleotide sequence: TGTGCCAGCAGCTACGGACTAGCGGGGGCAAATGAGCAGTTCTTC. Translated: CASSYGLAGANEQFF. The full variable domain, in which reference TRBV5-4 and TRBJ2-1 provide the parts outside the CDR3, is ETGVTQSPTHLIKTRGQQVTLRCSSQSGHNTVSWYQQALGQGPQFIFQYYREEENGRGNFPPRFSGLQFPNYSSELNVNALELDDSALYLCASSYGLAGANEQFFGPGTRLTVL.

This chain connects TRBV19 to TRBJ1-2; D might be TRBD1 (5 bases). Germline-derived CDR1 and CDR2 are LNHDA and SQIVND (reference sequence). The CDR3 is 14 amino acids. Trimming removed 9 bases at V and 3 bases at J, with 17 bases between. The CDR3 bases are TGTGCCAGCCAGATGGGATGGGGCGACTATGGCTACACCTTC. Its translation is CASQMGWGDYGYTF.

The V and J genes are TRBV27 and TRBJ1-1; tentatively, D is TRBD1 (6 bases). Trimming stripped 5 bases from V and 5 bases from J, with 21 bases between. From germline, CDR1 is MNHEY and CDR2 SMNVEV (reference sequence). The CDR3 contains 16 residues. The CDR3 DNA reads as TGTGCCAGCAGTATCATTTACAGGGAATTAGGAACTGAAGCTTTCTTT. Protein: CASSIIYRELGTEAFF.

The V and J genes are TRBV6-5 and TRBJ2-1; TRBD2 aligns across 9 bases. The V gene end was trimmed by 0 bases and the J gene end by 7 bases; junction bases not matched to a gene: 4. The germline CDR1 and CDR2 sequences are MNHEY and SVGAGI. The length of the CDR3 is 15 residues. The CDR3 DNA is TGTGCCAGCAGTTACTCGGCGGGGGGGATGAATGAGCAGTTCTTC. This translates into CASSYSAGGMNEQFF.

The chain links TRBV4-1 to TRBJ2-7; 7 bases fit TRBD1. CDR1 is MGHRA and CDR2 is YSYEKL in the germline V gene. The ends lost 1 base at V and 6 bases at J; junction bases unmatched: 15. The CDR3 covers 17 residues. DNA for the CDR3: TGCGCCAGCAGCCAAGGGGGCGTCCGTAGGGGGCTTCTCGAGCAGTACTTC. Its protein product is CASSQGGVRRGLLEQYF.

V is TRBV2 and J is TRBJ2-3, with D hard to call. Trimming left V 8 bases short and J 1 base short, with 13 bases between. Per germline, CDR1 SNHLY and CDR2 FYNNEI. The CDR3 is 14 amino acids. CDR3 amino acids: CASHQEFGTDTQYF. In nucleotides, the CDR3 is TGTGCCAGCCACCAGGAATTTGGCACAGATACGCAGTATTTT.

The genes are TRBV7-9 and TRBJ2-1; 13 bases fit TRBD2. Germline CDR1 SEHNR, CDR2 FQNEAQ (reference sequence). The CDR3 sequence is 19 residues long. V lost 5 bases, J lost 0 bases, and 10 bases stayed unmatched. CDR3 sequence (DNA): TGTGCCAGCAGCCCGGACACTAGCGGGGGGGAAAGCTCCTACAATGAGCAGTTCTTC. Translation gives CASSPDTSGGESSYNEQFF. Based on the CDR3 plus reference TRBV7-9 and TRBJ2-1, the full variable domain is DTGVSQNPRHKITKRGQNVTFRCDPISEHNRLYWYRQTLGQGPEFLTYFQNEAQLEKSRLLSDRFSAERPKGSFSTLEIQRTEQGDSAMYLCASSPDTSGGESSYNEQFFGPGTRLTVL.

To note about this clone: The junction does not match germline at one end; this may be a read error. Other DNA sequences in the same sample also yield this CDR3. The gene calls are TRBV25-1 and TRBJ1-6; possibly TRBD1 for D (6 bases). Germline loops: CDR1 MGHDK, CDR2 SYGVNS. This CDR3 spans 16 amino acids. DNA for the CDR3: TGTGCCAGCTCACCCCGGGACAACTCCTATAATTCCCCCCTCCACTTT. Protein product: CASSPRDNSYNSPLHF.

The CDR3 region is CATSGTGTDTQYF. The CDR3 coding sequence is TGTGCCACCTCGGGAACGGGCACAGATACGCAGTATTTT. J is TRBJ2-3 and V is TRBV15; tentative D call: TRBD2 (5 bases). V was cut by 8 bases and J by 1 base, with 10 bases left in between. Germline CDR1 reads LNHNV; CDR2 reads YYDKDF (reference sequence). The CDR3 is 13 residues long.